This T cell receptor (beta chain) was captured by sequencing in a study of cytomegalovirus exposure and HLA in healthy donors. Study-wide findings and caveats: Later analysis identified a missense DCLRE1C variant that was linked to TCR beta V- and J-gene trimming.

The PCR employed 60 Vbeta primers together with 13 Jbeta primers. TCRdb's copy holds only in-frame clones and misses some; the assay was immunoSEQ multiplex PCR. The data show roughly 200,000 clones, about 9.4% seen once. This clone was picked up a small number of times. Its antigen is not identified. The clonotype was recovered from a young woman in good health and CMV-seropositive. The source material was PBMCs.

In nucleotides, the CDR3 is TGTGCCAGCAGCCTTGGGACAGCGGAATATGGCTACACCTTC. It specifies CASSLGTAEYGYTF. The chain links TRBV4-2 to TRBJ1-2, with TRBD1 identical over 7 bases. V lost 4 bases, J lost 5 bases, and 7 bases stayed unmatched. Germline CDR1 reads LGHNA; CDR2 reads YNFKEQ. The CDR3 loop spans 14 amino acids.